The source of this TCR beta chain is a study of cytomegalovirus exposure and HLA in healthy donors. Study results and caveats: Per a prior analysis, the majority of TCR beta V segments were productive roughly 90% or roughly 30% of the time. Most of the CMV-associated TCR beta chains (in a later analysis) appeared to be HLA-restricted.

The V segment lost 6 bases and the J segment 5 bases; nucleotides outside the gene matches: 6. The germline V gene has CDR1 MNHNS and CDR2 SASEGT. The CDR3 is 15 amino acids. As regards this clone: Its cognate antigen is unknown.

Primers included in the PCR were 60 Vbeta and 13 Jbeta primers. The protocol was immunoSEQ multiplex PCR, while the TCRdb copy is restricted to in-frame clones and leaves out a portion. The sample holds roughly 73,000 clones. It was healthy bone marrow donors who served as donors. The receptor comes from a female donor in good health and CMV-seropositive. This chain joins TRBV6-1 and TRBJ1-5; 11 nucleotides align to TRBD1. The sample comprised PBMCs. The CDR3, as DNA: TGTGCCAGCAGACACGGGACAGGGGGGGATCAGCCCCAGCATTTT. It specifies CASRHGTGGDQPQHF.